The rows below give T cell receptor beta chains drawn from one sample of a study of neurological immune-mediated disorders. TCRdb re-called the 5' RACE reads through MiXCR, storing one row per CDR3 protein. The data show about 46,000 distinct CDR3 sequences, with approximately 3% seen just once and more than 13% held by the top ten. The sample was PBMCs. These receptors were taken from a woman between 45 and 60 years old with multiple sclerosis. Both conserved end residues are part of each CDR3. A D gene is named only where the DNA matches it firmly.

>.|TRBV12-3/TRBV12-4|TRBJ1-1
CASSPYGLAVNTEAFF
>TRBD1|TRBV20-1|TRBJ1-2
CSARDARGDYGYTF
>.|TRBV20-1|TRBJ2-3
CSAGGHSTDTQYF
>.|TRBV2|TRBJ2-3
CASSDWTEYTDTQYF
>.|TRBV3-1|TRBJ1-2
CASSQSNRVGYTF
>.|TRBV20-1|TRBJ2-3
CSARDLLHTDTQYF
>.|TRBV20-1|TRBJ2-7
CSASDPTATSTYEQYF
>.|TRBV6-2/TRBV6-3|TRBJ2-5
CASSYRRLLQETQYF
>TRBD1|TRBV20-1|TRBJ2-7
CSARAGQGNEQYF
>.|TRBV6-5|TRBJ2-1
CASSYTRHGRDEQFF
>TRBD1|TRBV3-1|TRBJ1-5
CASSHGTGGGQPQHF
>.|TRBV20-1|TRBJ1-2
CSALLEDRIYGYTF
>TRBD2|TRBV7-2|TRBJ2-2
CASSAQLAGGPLIDGELFF
>TRBD1|TRBV5-1|TRBJ2-6
CASSAGQGGPLGANVLTF
>TRBD2|TRBV5-1|TRBJ2-1
CASSAQLAAEYNEQFF
>TRBD1|TRBV9|TRBJ1-1
CASSRQGINTEAFF
>TRBD2|TRBV27|TRBJ2-3
CASSSQREPDTQYF
>.|TRBV12-3/TRBV12-4|TRBJ2-5
CASSLRKNQETQYF
>TRBD1|TRBV28|TRBJ2-1
CASSLPGTGTANEQFF
>TRBD1|TRBV7-2|TRBJ2-3
CASSLGDFGGQGDTQYF
>.|TRBV7-2|TRBJ1-6
CASSLAWRGAGYNSPLHF
>TRBD1|TRBV5-1|TRBJ2-5
CASSFEGGGETQYF
>.|TRBV20-1|TRBJ2-6
CSAGGFHIPGANVLTF
>TRBD2|TRBV5-1|TRBJ2-1
CASSFSSGRARSGEQFF
>TRBD1|TRBV20-1|TRBJ2-3
CSAPGQGSRTDTQYF
>.|TRBV7-8|TRBJ2-5
CASSLDYRGETQYF
>.|TRBV20-1|TRBJ2-2
CSAQRAEIANTGELFF
>.|TRBV15|TRBJ1-6
CATSRDRPGENSPLHF
>TRBD1|TRBV7-3|TRBJ1-1
CASSQGENTEAFF
>.|TRBV12-3/TRBV12-4|TRBJ2-3
CASTPRKASTDTQYF
>.|TRBV7-8|TRBJ2-2
CASSLAGGQNTGELFF
>.|TRBV20-1|TRBJ1-3
CSADSSLSGNTIYF
>.|TRBV15|TRBJ2-1
CATSREGPGSYNEQFF
>.|TRBV20-1|TRBJ2-3
CSACGLGNTDTQYF
>.|TRBV5-1|TRBJ1-2
CASSADSSNYGYTF
>.|TRBV20-1|TRBJ2-1
CSARGSAGSYNEQFF
>TRBD2|TRBV11-1|TRBJ2-3
CASTRGRYTDTQYF
>TRBD1|TRBV7-8|TRBJ2-1
CASSLGDSFNNEQFF
>.|TRBV4-1|TRBJ2-3
CASSQRVSVGGGLSSTDTQYF
>.|TRBV10-3|TRBJ1-1
CAIRDQIRVSTEAFF
>.|TRBV5-1|TRBJ2-7
CASSSLEAHEQYF
>.|TRBV20-1|TRBJ2-5
CSARWGLQETQYF
>TRBD2|TRBV7-8|TRBJ2-1
CASSPTSGGYNEQFF
>.|TRBV10-2|TRBJ2-5
CASSPTGLETQYF
>.|TRBV28|TRBJ1-2
CASSLQQYGYTF
>.|TRBV6-6|TRBJ2-2
CASSYRGDLAGELFF
>TRBD2|TRBV3-1|TRBJ2-3
CASSRLAGGSTDTQYF
>TRBD1|TRBV5-1|TRBJ1-1
CASSRGIRTGRVMNTEAFF
>.|TRBV25-1|TRBJ1-2
CASSVGLNYGYTF
>.|TRBV27|TRBJ1-2
CASSLLGNYGYTF
>TRBD1|TRBV20-1|TRBJ1-2
CSARETGNYGYTF
>.|TRBV27|TRBJ1-6
CASSLEGQSNSPLHF